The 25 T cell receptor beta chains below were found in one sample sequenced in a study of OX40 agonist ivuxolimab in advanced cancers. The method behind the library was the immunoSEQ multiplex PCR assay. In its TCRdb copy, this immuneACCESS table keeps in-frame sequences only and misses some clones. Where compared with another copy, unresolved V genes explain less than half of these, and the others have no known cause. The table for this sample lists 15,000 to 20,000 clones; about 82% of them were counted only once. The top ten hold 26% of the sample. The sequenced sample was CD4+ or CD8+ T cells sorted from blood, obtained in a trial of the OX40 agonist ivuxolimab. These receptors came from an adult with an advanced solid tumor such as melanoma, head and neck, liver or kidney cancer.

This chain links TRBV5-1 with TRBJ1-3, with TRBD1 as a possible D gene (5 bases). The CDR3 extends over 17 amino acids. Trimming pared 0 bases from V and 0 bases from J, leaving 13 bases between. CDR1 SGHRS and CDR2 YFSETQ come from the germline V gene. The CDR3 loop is CASSLVSGAISGNTIYF. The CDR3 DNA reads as TGCGCCAGCAGCTTGGTTTCCGGGGCGATCTCTGGAAACACCATATATTTT.

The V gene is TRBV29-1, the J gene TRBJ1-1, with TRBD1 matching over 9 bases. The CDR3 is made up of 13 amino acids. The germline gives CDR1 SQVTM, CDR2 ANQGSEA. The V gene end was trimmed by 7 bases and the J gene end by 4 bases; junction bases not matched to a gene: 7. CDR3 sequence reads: CSATGGASTEAFF. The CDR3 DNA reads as TGCAGCGCAACAGGGGGCGCGAGCACTGAAGCTTTCTTT.

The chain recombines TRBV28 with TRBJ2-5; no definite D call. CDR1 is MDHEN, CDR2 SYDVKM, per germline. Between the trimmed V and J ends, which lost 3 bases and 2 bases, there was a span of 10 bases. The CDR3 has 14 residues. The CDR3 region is CASSFGLGQETQYF. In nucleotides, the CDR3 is TGTGCCAGCAGTTTCGGGTTAGGACAAGAGACCCAGTACTTC.

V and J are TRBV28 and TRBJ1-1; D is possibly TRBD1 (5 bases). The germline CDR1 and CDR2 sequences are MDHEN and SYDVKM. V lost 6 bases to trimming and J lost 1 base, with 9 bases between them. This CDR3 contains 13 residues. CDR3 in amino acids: CASRGVGNTEAFF. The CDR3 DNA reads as TGTGCCAGCAGAGGGGTGGGGAACACTGAAGCTTTCTTT.

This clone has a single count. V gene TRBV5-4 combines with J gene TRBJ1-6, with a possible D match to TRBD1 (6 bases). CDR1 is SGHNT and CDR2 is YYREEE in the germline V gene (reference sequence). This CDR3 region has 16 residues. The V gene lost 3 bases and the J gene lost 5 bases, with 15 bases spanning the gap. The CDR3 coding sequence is TGTGCCAGCAGCTCGGTACCGGGACATCATAATTCACCCCTCCACTTT. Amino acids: CASSSVPGHHNSPLHF.

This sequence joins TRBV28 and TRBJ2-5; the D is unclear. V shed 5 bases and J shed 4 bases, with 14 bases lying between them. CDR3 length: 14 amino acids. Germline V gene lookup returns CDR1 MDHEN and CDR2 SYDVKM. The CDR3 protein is CASSPPRRLETQYF. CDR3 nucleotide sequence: TGTGCCAGCAGTCCCCCCCGGCGCTTAGAGACCCAGTACTTC.

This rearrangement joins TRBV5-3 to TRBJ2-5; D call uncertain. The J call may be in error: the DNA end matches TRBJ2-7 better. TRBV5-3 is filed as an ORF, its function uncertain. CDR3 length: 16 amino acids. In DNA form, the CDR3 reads TGTGCCAGAAGCTGCAACAGAATCCCAAGCTCCTACGAGCAGTACTTC. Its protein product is CARSCNRIPSSYEQYF.

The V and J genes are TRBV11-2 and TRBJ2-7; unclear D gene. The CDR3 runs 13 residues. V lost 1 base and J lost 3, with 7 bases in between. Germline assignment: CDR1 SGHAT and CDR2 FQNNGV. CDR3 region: CASSLGPVYEQYF. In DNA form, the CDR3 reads TGTGCCAGCAGCTTAGGCCCAGTCTACGAGCAGTACTTC.

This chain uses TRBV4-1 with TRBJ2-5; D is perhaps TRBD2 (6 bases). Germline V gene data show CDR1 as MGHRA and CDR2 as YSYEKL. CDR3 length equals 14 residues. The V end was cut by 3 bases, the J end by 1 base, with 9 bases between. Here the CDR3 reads CASSHWRGQETQYF. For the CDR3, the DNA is TGCGCCAGCAGCCATTGGCGGGGCCAAGAGACCCAGTACTTC.

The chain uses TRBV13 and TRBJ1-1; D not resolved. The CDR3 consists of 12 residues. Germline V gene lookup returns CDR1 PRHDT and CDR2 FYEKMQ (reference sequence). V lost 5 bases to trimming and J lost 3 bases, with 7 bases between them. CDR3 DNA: TGTGCCAGCAGCCCTTGGGACACTGAAGCTTTCTTT. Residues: CASSPWDTEAFF.

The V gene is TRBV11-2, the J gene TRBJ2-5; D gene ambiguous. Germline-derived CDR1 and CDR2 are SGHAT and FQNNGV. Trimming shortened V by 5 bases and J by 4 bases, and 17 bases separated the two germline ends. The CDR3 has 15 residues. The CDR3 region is CASSAEVREVETQYF. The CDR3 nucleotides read TGTGCCAGCAGCGCCGAAGTTCGAGAAGTAGAGACCCAGTACTTC.

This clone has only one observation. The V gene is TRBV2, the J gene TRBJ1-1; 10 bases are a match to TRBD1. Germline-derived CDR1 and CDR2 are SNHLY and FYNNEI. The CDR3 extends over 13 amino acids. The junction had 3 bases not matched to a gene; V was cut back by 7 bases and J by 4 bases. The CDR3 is CASIWTGGTEAFF. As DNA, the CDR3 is TGTGCCAGCATTTGGACAGGGGGCACTGAAGCTTTCTTT.

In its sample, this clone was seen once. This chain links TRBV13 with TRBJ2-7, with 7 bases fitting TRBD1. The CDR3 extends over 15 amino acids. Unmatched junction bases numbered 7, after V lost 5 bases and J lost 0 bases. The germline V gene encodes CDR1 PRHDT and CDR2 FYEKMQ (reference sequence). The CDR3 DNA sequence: TGTGCCAGCAGCCGAATGACAGGGAGCTCCTACGAGCAGTACTTC. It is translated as CASSRMTGSSYEQYF.

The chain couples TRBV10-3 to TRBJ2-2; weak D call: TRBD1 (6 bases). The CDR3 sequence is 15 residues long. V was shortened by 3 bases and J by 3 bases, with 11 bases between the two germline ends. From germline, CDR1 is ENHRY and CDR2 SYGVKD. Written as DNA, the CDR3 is TGTGCCATCAGTGATCAGGACAGATACACCGGGGAGCTGTTTTTT. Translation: CAISDQDRYTGELFF.

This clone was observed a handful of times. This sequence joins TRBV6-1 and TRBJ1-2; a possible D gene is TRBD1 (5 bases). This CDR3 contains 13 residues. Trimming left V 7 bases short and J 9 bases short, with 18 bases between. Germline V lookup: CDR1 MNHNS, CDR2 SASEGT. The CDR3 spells CASIPRDGWSYTF. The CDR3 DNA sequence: TGTGCCAGCATACCCCGGGACGGCTGGAGCTACACCTTC.

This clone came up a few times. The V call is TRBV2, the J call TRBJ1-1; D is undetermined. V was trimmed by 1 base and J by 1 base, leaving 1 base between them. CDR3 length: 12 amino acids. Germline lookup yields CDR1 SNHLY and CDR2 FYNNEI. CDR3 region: CASSEGNTEAFF. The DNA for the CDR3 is TGTGCCAGCAGTGAAGGGAACACTGAAGCTTTCTTT.

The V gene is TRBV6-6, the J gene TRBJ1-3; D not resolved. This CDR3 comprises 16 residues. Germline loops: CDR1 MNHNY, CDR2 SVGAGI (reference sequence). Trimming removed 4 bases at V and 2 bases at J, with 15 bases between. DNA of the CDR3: TGTGCCAGCAGTTTATACCGGGATCCCCCTGGAAACACCATATATTTT. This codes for CASSLYRDPPGNTIYF.

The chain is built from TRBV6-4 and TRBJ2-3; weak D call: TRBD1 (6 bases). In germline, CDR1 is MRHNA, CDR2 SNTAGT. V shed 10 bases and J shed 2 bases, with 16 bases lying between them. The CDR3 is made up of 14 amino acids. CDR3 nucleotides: TGTGCCACTCGTGGGGGCCTACCCACAGATACGCAGTATTTT. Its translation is CATRGGLPTDTQYF.

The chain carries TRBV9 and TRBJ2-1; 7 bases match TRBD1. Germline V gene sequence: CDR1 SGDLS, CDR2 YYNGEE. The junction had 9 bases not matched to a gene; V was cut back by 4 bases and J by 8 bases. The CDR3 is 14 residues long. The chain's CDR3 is CASSPRQGLDEQFF. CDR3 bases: TGTGCCAGCAGCCCCCGACAGGGTTTAGATGAGCAGTTCTTC.

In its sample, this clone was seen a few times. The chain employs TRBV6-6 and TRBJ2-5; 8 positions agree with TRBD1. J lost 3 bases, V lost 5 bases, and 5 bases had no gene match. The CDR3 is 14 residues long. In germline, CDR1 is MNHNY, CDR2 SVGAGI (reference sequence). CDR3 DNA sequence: TGTGCCAGCAGTGACCCGGGACAGGAAGAGACCCAGTACTTC. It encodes CASSDPGQEETQYF.

The CDR3 nucleotides read TGTGCCAGCAGTCTCAACGCCCTCTCTGGAAACACCATATATTTT. The encoded protein is CASSLNALSGNTIYF. The chain has TRBV27 and TRBJ1-3; D ambiguous. V was trimmed by 5 bases and J by 0 bases, leaving 11 bases between them. The CDR3 contains 15 residues. Germline-derived CDR1 and CDR2 are MNHEY and SMNVEV (reference sequence).

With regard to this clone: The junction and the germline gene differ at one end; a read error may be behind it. CDR3 residues: CASSLGRTGSSEQYF. CDR3 nucleotides: TGTGCCAGCAGCTTAGGTAGGACAGGGTCCTCCGAGCAGTACTTC. The chain links TRBV7-6 to TRBJ2-7; 8 nucleotides match TRBD1. The CDR3 runs to 15 residues. Germline V gene data show CDR1 as SGHVS and CDR2 as FNYEAQ.

CDR3 DNA sequence: TGTGCCAGCAGTTACGGGGCCGACTTGTTGGCCCTCCACTTT. It codes for CASSYGADLLALHF. This rearrangement joins TRBV6-6 to TRBJ1-6; D is perhaps TRBD1 (5 bases). The CDR3 sequence is 14 residues long. Germline V gene lookup returns CDR1 MNHNY and CDR2 SVGAGI (reference sequence). V shed 2 bases and J shed 14 bases, with 16 bases lying between them.

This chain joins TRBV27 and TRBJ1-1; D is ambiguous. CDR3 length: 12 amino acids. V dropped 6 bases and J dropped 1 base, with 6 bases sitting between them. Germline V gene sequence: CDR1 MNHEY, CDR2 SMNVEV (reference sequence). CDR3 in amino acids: CASSRGNTEAFF. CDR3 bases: TGTGCCAGCAGCCGAGGGAACACTGAAGCTTTCTTT.

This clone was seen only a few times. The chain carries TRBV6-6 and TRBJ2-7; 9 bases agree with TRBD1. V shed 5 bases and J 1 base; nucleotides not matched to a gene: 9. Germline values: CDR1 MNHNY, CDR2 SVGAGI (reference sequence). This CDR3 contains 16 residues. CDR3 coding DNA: TGTGCCAGCAGTCCCGGGACAGGGATGATATCCTACGAGCAGTACTTC. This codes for CASSPGTGMISYEQYF.